This TCR beta chain was recovered during a study of spatial heterogeneity in lung cancer. The overall study: Consistent detection of more beta-chain than alpha-chain sequences was observed. The average appearance count of each unique TCR and UMI combination in raw reads was more than ten.

This clonotype was observed many times. This beta chain is an unintended read in a library built for alpha chains; its size means little. Specified time point: sample taken at primary tumor resection. In each case, whole RNA from tumor, nontumor lung or frozen PBMC was sequenced unsorted. Patients with untreated early-stage non-small cell lung cancer, numbering 72, were the donors. TCRdb re-derived calls from the 5' RACE reads in MiXCR, one entry per CDR3 protein. The data show more than 9,500 distinct CDR3 sequences, with approximately 6.2% seen just once and 9% to 12% held by the top ten. The TCR sequence derives from a male donor with early-stage non-small cell lung cancer. Sequenced here: normal lung tissue next to the tumor, sampled at surgery.

In nucleotides, the CDR3 is TGTGCCAGCAGTTCTAGCGGGAGCTCCTACGAGCAGTACTTC. Its translation: CASSSSGSSYEQYF. This chain connects TRBV6-2 or TRBV6-3 to TRBJ2-7, with TRBD2 matching over 10 bases. Germline CDR1 is MNHEY and CDR2 is SVGEGT. V shed 4 bases and J 0 bases; nucleotides not matched to a gene: 0. The CDR3 has 14 residues.